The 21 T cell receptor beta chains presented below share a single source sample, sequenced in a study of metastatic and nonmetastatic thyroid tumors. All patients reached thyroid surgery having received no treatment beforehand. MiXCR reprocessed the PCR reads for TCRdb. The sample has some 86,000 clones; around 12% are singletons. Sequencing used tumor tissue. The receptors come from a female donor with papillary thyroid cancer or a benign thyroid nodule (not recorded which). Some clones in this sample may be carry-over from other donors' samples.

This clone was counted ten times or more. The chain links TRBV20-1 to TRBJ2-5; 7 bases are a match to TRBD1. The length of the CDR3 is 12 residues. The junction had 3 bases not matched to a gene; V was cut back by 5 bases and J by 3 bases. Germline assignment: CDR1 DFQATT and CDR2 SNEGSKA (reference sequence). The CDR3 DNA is TGCAGTGCTTTGGGACAGAAAGAGACCCAGTACTTC. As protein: CSALGQKETQYF.

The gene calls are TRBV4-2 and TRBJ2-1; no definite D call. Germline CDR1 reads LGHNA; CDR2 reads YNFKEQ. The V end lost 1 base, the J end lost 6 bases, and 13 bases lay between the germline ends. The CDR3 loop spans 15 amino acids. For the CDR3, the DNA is TGTGCCAGCAGCCAAGGTGGCACCCATTTCAATGAGCAGTTCTTC. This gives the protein CASSQGGTHFNEQFF.

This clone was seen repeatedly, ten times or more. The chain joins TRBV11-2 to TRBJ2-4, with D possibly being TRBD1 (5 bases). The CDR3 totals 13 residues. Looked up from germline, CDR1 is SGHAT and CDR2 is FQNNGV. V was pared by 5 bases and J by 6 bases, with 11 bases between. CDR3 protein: CASSHTDRNIQYF. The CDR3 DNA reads TGTGCCAGCAGCCATACCGACAGAAACATTCAGTACTTC.

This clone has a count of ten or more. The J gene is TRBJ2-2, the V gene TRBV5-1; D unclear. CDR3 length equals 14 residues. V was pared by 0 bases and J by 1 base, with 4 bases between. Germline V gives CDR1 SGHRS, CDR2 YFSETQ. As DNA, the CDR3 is TGCGCCAGCAGCTTGGGACAGAACACCGGGGAGCTGTTTTTT. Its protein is CASSLGQNTGELFF.

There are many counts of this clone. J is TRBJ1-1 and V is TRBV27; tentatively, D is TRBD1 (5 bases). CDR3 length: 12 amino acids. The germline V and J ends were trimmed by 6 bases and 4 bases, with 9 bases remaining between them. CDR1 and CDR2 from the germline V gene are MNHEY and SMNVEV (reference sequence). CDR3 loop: CASRGVGTEAFF. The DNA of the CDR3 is TGTGCCAGCAGGGGGGTTGGCACTGAAGCTTTCTTT.

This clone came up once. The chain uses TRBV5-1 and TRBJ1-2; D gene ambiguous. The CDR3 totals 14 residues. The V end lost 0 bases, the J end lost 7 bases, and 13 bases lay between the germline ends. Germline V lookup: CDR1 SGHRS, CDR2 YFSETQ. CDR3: CASSLVGVKGGYTF. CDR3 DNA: TGCGCCAGCAGCTTGGTCGGAGTTAAAGGTGGCTACACCTTC.

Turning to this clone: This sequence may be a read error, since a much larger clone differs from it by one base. CDR3 residues: CSARPGQGTYEQYF. CDR3 nucleotide sequence: TGCAGTGCGCGACCGGGACAGGGGACCTACGAGCAGTACTTC. This rearrangement joins TRBV20-1 to TRBJ2-7; TRBD1 matches at 10 bases. The V gene's germline CDR1 is DFQATT and CDR2 SNEGSKA (reference sequence). The CDR3 is 14 residues long. V lost 6 bases and J lost 2; bases outside the gene matches: 7.

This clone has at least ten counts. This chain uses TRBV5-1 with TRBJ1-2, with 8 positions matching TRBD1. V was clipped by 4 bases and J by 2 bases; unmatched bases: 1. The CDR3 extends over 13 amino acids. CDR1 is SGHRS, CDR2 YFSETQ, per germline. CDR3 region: CASSRTGNYGYTF. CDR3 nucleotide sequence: TGCGCCAGCAGCCGGACAGGGAACTATGGCTACACCTTC.

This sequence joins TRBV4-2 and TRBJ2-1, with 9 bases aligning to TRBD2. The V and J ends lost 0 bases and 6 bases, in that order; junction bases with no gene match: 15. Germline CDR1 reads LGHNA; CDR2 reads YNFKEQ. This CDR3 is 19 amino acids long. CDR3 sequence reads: CASSQDDSLAGGQGNEQFF. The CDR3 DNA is TGTGCCAGCAGCCAAGATGATTCGTTGGCGGGGGGGCAAGGCAATGAGCAGTTCTTC.

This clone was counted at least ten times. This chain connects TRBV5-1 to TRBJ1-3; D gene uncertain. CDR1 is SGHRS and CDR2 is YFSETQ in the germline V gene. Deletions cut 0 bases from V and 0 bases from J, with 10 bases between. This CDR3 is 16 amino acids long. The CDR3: CASSLGGRDSGNTIYF. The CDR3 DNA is TGCGCCAGCAGCTTGGGAGGCAGAGACTCTGGAAACACCATATATTTT.

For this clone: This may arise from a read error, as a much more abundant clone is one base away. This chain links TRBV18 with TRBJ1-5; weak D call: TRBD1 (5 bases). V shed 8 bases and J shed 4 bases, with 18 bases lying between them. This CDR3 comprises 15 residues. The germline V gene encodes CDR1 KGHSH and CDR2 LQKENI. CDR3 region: CASMAVGSGNQPQHF. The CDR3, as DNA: TGTGCCAGCATGGCGGTGGGGTCAGGGAATCAGCCCCAGCATTTT.

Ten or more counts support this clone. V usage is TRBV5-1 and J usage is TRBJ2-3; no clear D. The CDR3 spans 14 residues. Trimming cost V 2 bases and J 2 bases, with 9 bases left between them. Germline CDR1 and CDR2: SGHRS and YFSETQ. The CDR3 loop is CASSLSTTTDTQYF. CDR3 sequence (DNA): TGCGCCAGCAGCTTATCGACCACCACAGATACGCAGTATTTT.

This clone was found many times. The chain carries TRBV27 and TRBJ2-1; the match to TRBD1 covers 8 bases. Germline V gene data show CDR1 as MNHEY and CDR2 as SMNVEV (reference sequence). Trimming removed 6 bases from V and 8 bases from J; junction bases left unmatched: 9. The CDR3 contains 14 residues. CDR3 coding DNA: TGTGCCAGCAGCCTTGGACAGGGCTCGGATGAGCAGTTCTTC. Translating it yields CASSLGQGSDEQFF.

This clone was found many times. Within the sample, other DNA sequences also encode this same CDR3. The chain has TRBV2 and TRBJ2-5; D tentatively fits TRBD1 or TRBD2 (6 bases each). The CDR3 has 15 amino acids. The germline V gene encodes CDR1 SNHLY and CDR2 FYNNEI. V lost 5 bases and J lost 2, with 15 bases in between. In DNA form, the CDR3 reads TGTGCCAGCAGTTTGGGGGGCGCGGCTCAAGAGACCCAGTACTTC. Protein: CASSLGGAAQETQYF.

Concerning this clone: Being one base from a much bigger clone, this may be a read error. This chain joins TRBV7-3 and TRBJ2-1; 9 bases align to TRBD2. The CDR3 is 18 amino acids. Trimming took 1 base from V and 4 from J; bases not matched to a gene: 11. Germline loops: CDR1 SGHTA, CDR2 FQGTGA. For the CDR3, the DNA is TGTGCCAGCAGCTTAAACCCGCCTAGCGGGAATGGGTACAATGAGCAGTTCTTC. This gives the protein CASSLNPPSGNGYNEQFF.

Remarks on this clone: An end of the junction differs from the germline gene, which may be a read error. The CDR3 loop reads CASSPKTGLAWRETKYF. The CDR3 DNA follows: TGTGCCAGCAGTCCCAAAACGGGACTAGCTTGGAGAGAGACCAAGTACTTC. V usage is TRBV28 and J usage is TRBJ2-5; the match to TRBD2 covers 9 bases. Germline loops: CDR1 MDHEN, CDR2 SYDVKM. The CDR3 length is 17 residues.

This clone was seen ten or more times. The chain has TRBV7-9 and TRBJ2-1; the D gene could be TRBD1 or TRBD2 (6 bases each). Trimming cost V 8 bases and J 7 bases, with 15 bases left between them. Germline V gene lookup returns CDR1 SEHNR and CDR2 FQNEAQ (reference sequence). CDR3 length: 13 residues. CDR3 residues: CASGQGGWNEQFF. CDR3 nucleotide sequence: TGTGCCAGCGGGCAAGGGGGGTGGAATGAGCAGTTCTTC.

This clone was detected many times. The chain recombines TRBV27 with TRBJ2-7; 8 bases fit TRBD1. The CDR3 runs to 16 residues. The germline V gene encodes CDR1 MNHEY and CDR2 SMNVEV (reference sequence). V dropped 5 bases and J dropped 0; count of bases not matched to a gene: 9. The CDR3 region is CASSAYQGAYSYEQYF. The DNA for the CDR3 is TGTGCCAGCAGTGCCTATCAGGGGGCTTACTCCTACGAGCAGTACTTC.

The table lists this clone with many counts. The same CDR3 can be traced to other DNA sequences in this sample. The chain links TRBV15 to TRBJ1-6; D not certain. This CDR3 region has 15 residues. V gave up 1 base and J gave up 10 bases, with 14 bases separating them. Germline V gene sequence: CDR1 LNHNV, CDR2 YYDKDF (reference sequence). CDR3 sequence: CATSRVPGGGSPLHF. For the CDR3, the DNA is TGTGCCACCAGCAGAGTCCCCGGTGGTGGGTCACCCCTCCACTTT.

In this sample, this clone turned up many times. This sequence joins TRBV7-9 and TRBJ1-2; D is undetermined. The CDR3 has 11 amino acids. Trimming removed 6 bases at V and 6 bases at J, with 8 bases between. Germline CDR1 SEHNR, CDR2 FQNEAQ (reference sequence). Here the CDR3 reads CASRGFDGYTF. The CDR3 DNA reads TGTGCCAGCAGGGGCTTCGATGGCTACACCTTC.

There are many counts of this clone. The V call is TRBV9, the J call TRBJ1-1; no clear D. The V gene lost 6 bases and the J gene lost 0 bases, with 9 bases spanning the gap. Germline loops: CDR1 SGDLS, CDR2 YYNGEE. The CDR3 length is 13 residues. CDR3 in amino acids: CASTRRMNTEAFF. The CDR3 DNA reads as TGTGCCAGCACCCGTCGGATGAACACTGAAGCTTTCTTT.